The 30 T cell receptor beta chains below were found in one sample sequenced in a study of cytomegalovirus exposure and HLA in healthy donors. A multiplex PCR was run with 60 Vbeta primers and 13 Jbeta primers. Clones were sequenced by immunoSEQ multiplex PCR, and TCRdb holds only the in-frame ones, with some missing. The sample gives 110,000 to 150,000 clones, 68% of which show up once; more than 4% is in the top ten. The sample comprised PBMCs. These receptors all come from a man aged 55 to 70 in good health and CMV-seronegative.

CDR3 protein: CASSLAGQGVHQPQHF. In DNA, the CDR3 is TGTGCCAGCAGTTTAGCCGGACAGGGGGTACATCAGCCCCAGCATTTT. This chain uses TRBV27 with TRBJ1-5, with 10 positions matching TRBD1. With V trimmed by 2 bases and J by 5 bases, 6 bases remained unmatched. The CDR3 runs 16 residues. Germline V gene data show CDR1 as MNHEY and CDR2 as SMNVEV (reference sequence).

This sequence joins TRBV6-5 and TRBJ2-1; D is undetermined. Trimming cost V 6 bases and J 0 bases, with 6 bases left between them. Germline V lookup: CDR1 MNHEY, CDR2 SVGAGI. The CDR3 runs to 13 residues. The CDR3 region has the DNA TGTGCCAGCAGACCGAGCTCCTACAATGAGCAGTTCTTC. It yields the protein CASRPSSYNEQFF.

The gene calls are TRBV7-9 and TRBJ1-4; TRBD1 matches 12 bases. The CDR3 sequence is 18 residues long. The germline V gene encodes CDR1 SEHNR and CDR2 FQNEAQ (reference sequence). V gave up 3 bases and J gave up 10 bases; unmatched junction bases: 15. This CDR3 is CASSFGTGGLLYVGKLFF. CDR3 nucleotide sequence: TGTGCCAGCAGCTTCGGGACAGGGGGCCTGTTGTACGTCGGAAAACTGTTTTTT. Variable domain in full (rest from reference TRBV7-9 and TRBJ1-4): DTGVSQNPRHKITKRGQNVTFRCDPISEHNRLYWYRQTLGQGPEFLTYFQNEAQLEKSRLLSDRFSAERPKGSFSTLEIQRTEQGDSAMYLCASSFGTGGLLYVGKLFFGSGTQLSVL.

V usage is TRBV7-9 and J usage is TRBJ1-5, with no clear D. The CDR3 covers 14 residues. Germline values: CDR1 SEHNR, CDR2 FQNEAQ (reference sequence). The V gene lost 2 bases and the J gene lost 6 bases, with 11 bases spanning the gap. The CDR3 sequence is CASSLSQVGQPQHF. The CDR3 nucleotides are TGTGCCAGCAGCTTATCCCAGGTTGGTCAGCCCCAGCATTTT.

This clone was seen only a few times. The chain recombines TRBV4-3 with TRBJ1-3, with D uncertain. CDR1 LGHNA and CDR2 YSLEER come from the germline V gene. V was shortened by 0 bases and J by 3 bases, with 6 bases between the two germline ends. CDR3 length equals 14 residues. The CDR3 bases are TGCGCCAGCAGCCAAGACCGGGTTGGAAACACCATATATTTT. This encodes CASSQDRVGNTIYF.

This chain links TRBV5-4 with TRBJ1-1; D is undetermined. CDR1 and CDR2 (germline): SGHNT, YYREEE (reference sequence). The CDR3 spans 15 residues. Trimming took off 0 bases at V and 5 bases at J, with 14 bases between the two ends. CDR3 protein: CASSLGEGGGTEAFF. CDR3 DNA: TGTGCCAGCAGCTTGGGTGAGGGTGGCGGGACTGAAGCTTTCTTT. Full variable domain (missing parts from reference TRBV5-4 and TRBJ1-1): ETGVTQSPTHLIKTRGQQVTLRCSSQSGHNTVSWYQQALGQGPQFIFQYYREEENGRGNFPPRFSGLQFPNYSSELNVNALELDDSALYLCASSLGEGGGTEAFFGQGTRLTVV.

V and J are TRBV28 and TRBJ1-4, with D possibly TRBD1 on 5 matching bases. The CDR3 extends over 13 amino acids. V lost 5 bases to trimming and J lost 8 bases, with 12 bases between them. Germline values: CDR1 MDHEN, CDR2 SYDVKM. CDR3 region: CASSPGGKEKLFF. DNA for the CDR3: TGTGCCAGCAGTCCGGGGGGGAAAGAAAAACTGTTTTTT.

This sequence joins TRBV5-1 and TRBJ1-1; maybe TRBD1 (5 bases). V shed 4 bases and J shed 3 bases, with 10 bases lying between them. The CDR3 sequence is 13 residues long. Germline CDR1 and CDR2: SGHRS and YFSETQ. The CDR3 sequence is CASSTGGDTEAFF. CDR3 nucleotide sequence: TGCGCCAGCAGCACGGGAGGGGACACTGAAGCTTTCTTT.

The V gene is TRBV7-2, the J gene TRBJ2-7; D possibly corresponds to TRBD1 (6 bases). V was trimmed by 5 bases and J by 3 bases, leaving 11 bases between them. CDR1 is SGHTA, CDR2 FQGNSA, per germline. This CDR3 is 13 amino acids long. The CDR3 DNA reads TGTGCCAGCAGCCGGGACACCTACTACGAGCAGTACTTC. It yields the protein CASSRDTYYEQYF. Full variable domain (rest looked up from reference TRBV7-2 and TRBJ2-7): GAGVSQSPSNKVTEKGKDVELRCDPISGHTALYWYRQSLGQGLEFLIYFQGNSAPDKSGLPSDRFSAERTGGSVSTLTIQRTQQEDSAVYLCASSRDTYYEQYFGPGTRLTVT.

This chain connects TRBV27 to TRBJ2-1; a possible D gene is TRBD1 (6 bases). V lost 4 bases and J lost 2, with 15 bases in between. The length of the CDR3 is 16 residues. Germline CDR1 and CDR2: MNHEY and SMNVEV (reference sequence). CDR3 residues: CASSSLLTGTYNEQFF. The CDR3 nucleotides are TGTGCCAGCAGTTCCCTCCTGACAGGCACCTACAATGAGCAGTTCTTC.

This clone was counted only a few times. This chain links TRBV25-1 with TRBJ1-1; perhaps TRBD1 as D (5 bases). The germline V gene encodes CDR1 MGHDK and CDR2 SYGVNS. The V end was cut by 7 bases, the J end by 5 bases, with 14 bases between. The CDR3 runs 13 residues. CDR3 amino acids: CASTPGGWTEAFF. The CDR3 nucleotides read TGTGCCAGCACCCCGGGGGGGTGGACTGAAGCTTTCTTT.

This chain links TRBV9 with TRBJ1-3; no reliable D call. With 2 bases removed from V and 3 bases from J, the gap between germline ends came to 12 bases. CDR1 is SGDLS, CDR2 YYNGEE, per germline. The CDR3 consists of 15 residues. In DNA, the CDR3 is TGTGCCAGCAGCGTTTCGGGTAGGCATGGAAACACCATATATTTT. This codes for CASSVSGRHGNTIYF. Complete variable domain (other parts from reference TRBV9 and TRBJ1-3): DSGVTQTPKHLITATGQRVTLRCSPRSGDLSVYWYQQSLDQGLQFLIQYYNGEERAKGNILERFSAQQFPDLHSELNLSSLELGDSALYFCASSVSGRHGNTIYFGEGSWLTVV.

In this sample, this clone turned up once. The V call is TRBV4-1, the J call TRBJ1-2; D perhaps matches TRBD1 (5 bases). V lost 1 base and J 4 bases, leaving 10 bases between the germline ends. The CDR3 is 14 residues long. Germline-derived CDR1 and CDR2 are MGHRA and YSYEKL. CDR3 nucleotides: TGCGCCAGCAGCCAAGCCCAGGGAACCTATGGCTACACCTTC. Protein: CASSQAQGTYGYTF.

The chain has TRBV19 and TRBJ2-2; D is perhaps TRBD1 (6 bases). Germline V gene lookup returns CDR1 LNHDA and CDR2 SQIVND (reference sequence). The V and J ends lost 0 bases and 4 bases respectively, with 15 bases between them. The CDR3 has 17 amino acids. Written as DNA, the CDR3 is TGTGCCAGTAGTATAGAAGGGACACCCTCCATCACCGGGGAGCTGTTTTTT. Translating it yields CASSIEGTPSITGELFF.

Remarks on this clone: Different DNA sequences within this sample yield the same CDR3. The V gene is TRBV6-6, the J gene TRBJ1-2; D perhaps matches TRBD1 (6 bases). Between the trimmed V and J ends, which lost 7 bases and 5 bases, there was a span of 17 bases. CDR3 length: 14 residues. Germline V gives CDR1 MNHNY, CDR2 SVGAGI (reference sequence). The CDR3 protein is CASIRTGSGYGYTF. The CDR3 bases are TGTGCCAGCATTAGAACAGGGAGCGGTTATGGCTACACCTTC.

CDR3 region: CASSYGTGVEKLFF. The CDR3 nucleotides read TGTGCCAGCAGTTACGGGACAGGTGTTGAAAAACTGTTTTTT. V usage is TRBV6-6 and J usage is TRBJ1-4; 8 nucleotides agree with TRBD1. Germline V gene sequence: CDR1 MNHNY, CDR2 SVGAGI (reference sequence). V lost 2 bases and J lost 7; bases outside the gene matches: 3. The CDR3 loop spans 14 amino acids.

The rearrangement links TRBV9 to TRBJ2-1; 10 bases agree with TRBD2. Germline V gene sequence: CDR1 SGDLS, CDR2 YYNGEE. J gave up 8 bases and V 0 bases, and 5 bases lay outside the gene matches. The CDR3 has 15 residues. Here the CDR3 DNA reads TGTGCCAGCAGCGTAGAGCAAGCGGGAGGGTATGAGCAGTTCTTC. Amino acids: CASSVEQAGGYEQFF.

The chain combines TRBV10-1 with TRBJ2-3; 7 nucleotides match TRBD2. The V and J ends lost 3 bases and 3 bases, in that order; junction bases with no gene match: 6. CDR3 length: 15 amino acids. Germline assignment: CDR1 WNHNN and CDR2 SYGVQD (reference sequence). The DNA for the CDR3 is TGCGCCAGCAGTGACGGCGGGAGAGGGACAGATACGCAGTATTTT. This translates into CASSDGGRGTDTQYF.

The CDR3 loop is CASSFREGSPLHF. For the CDR3, the DNA is TGTGCCAGCAGCTTCAGAGAGGGTTCACCCCTCCACTTT. The V call is TRBV7-9, the J call TRBJ1-6, with unresolved D. Trimming pared 3 bases from V and 9 bases from J, leaving 9 bases between. This CDR3 has 13 amino acids. Germline values: CDR1 SEHNR, CDR2 FQNEAQ (reference sequence).

The V and J genes are TRBV29-1 and TRBJ1-2, with D unclear. The CDR3 spans 12 residues. CDR1 is SQVTM, CDR2 ANQGSEA, per germline. Trimming took 4 bases from V and 6 from J, leaving 12 bases between them. The CDR3 sequence is CSVGVGRDGYTF. The CDR3 nucleotides read TGCAGCGTTGGGGTAGGGAGGGATGGCTACACCTTC.

The chain employs TRBV14 and TRBJ2-3, with D maybe TRBD2 (5 bases). V gave up 1 base and J gave up 1 base, with 18 bases separating them. CDR1 is SGHDN and CDR2 is FVKESK in the germline V gene. This CDR3 spans 18 amino acids. CDR3 loop: CASSQAWEIAGRTDTQYF. The CDR3, as DNA: TGTGCCAGCAGCCAAGCGTGGGAGATTGCAGGCCGCACAGATACGCAGTATTTT. The whole variable domain, remainder taken from reference TRBV14 and TRBJ2-3, is EAGVTQFPSHSVIEKGQTVTLRCDPISGHDNLYWYRRVMGKEIKFLLHFVKESKQDESGMPNNRFLAERTGGTYSTLKVQPAELEDSGVYFCASSQAWEIAGRTDTQYFGPGTRLTVL.

The gene calls are TRBV7-8 and TRBJ2-1; 7 positions match TRBD1. The CDR3 is 19 residues long. Per germline, CDR1 SGHVS and CDR2 FQNEAQ. The V and J ends lost 5 bases and 1 base, in that order; junction bases with no gene match: 17. The CDR3 bases are TGTGCCAGCAGCGGGAACGACAGGGCCCCCCCTTTTTCCTACAATGAGCAGTTCTTC. Encoded protein: CASSGNDRAPPFSYNEQFF.

This rearrangement joins TRBV28 to TRBJ1-5, with TRBD1 matching over 9 bases. Germline values: CDR1 MDHEN, CDR2 SYDVKM. Germline trimming cut 7 bases from V and 0 bases from J; bases unmatched to any gene: 7. The CDR3 runs to 16 residues. The CDR3 nucleotides read TGTGCCAGCATTTCACAGGGGGCATATAGCAATCAGCCCCAGCATTTT. This gives the protein CASISQGAYSNQPQHF.

The table lists this clone with a few counts. This chain links TRBV6-5 with TRBJ2-1; the D gene is possibly TRBD1 (6 bases). Germline CDR1 and CDR2: MNHEY and SVGAGI. The CDR3 sequence is 14 residues long. The V and J ends lost 5 bases and 4 bases respectively, with 12 bases between them. CDR3 sequence (DNA): TGTGCCAGCAGTCCCGGGACACGATACAATGAGCAGTTCTTC. Protein sequence: CASSPGTRYNEQFF.

This chain joins TRBV28 and TRBJ1-1; no firm D call. The CDR3 length is 14 residues. V was clipped by 1 base and J by 1 base, with 7 bases between them. The V gene's germline CDR1 is MDHEN and CDR2 SYDVKM. This CDR3 reads CASSLSNRNTEAFF. The CDR3 bases are TGTGCCAGCAGTTTATCCAACAGGAACACTGAAGCTTTCTTT.

The chain employs TRBV30 and TRBJ2-1, with no clear D. V lost 1 base and J 7 bases, leaving 5 bases between the germline ends. Germline V gene sequence: CDR1 GTSNPN, CDR2 SVGIG (reference sequence). There are 11 residues in the CDR3. DNA of the CDR3: TGTGCCTGGAGTGGTCAGAATGAGCAGTTCTTC. As protein: CAWSGQNEQFF.

The chain employs TRBV4-1 and TRBJ1-3, with D possibly TRBD1 on 5 matching bases. Deletions cut 0 bases from V and 8 bases from J, with 11 bases between. This CDR3 comprises 14 residues. CDR1 MGHRA and CDR2 YSYEKL come from the germline V gene. The CDR3 sequence: CASSQEDPGDTIYF. As DNA, the CDR3 is TGCGCCAGCAGCCAAGAGGACCCGGGGGACACCATATATTTT.

The chain carries TRBV7-9 and TRBJ1-2; the D gene is possibly TRBD1 (5 bases). The CDR3 extends over 13 amino acids. Germline-derived CDR1 and CDR2 are SEHNR and FQNEAQ (reference sequence). V was shortened by 5 bases and J by 8 bases, with 15 bases between the two germline ends. CDR3 DNA: TGTGCCAGCAGCCCGACAGCGAAGGAAGGCTACACCTTC. Amino acids: CASSPTAKEGYTF.

The chain couples TRBV2 to TRBJ1-2; 7 bases line up with TRBD1. Germline CDR1 reads SNHLY; CDR2 reads FYNNEI. The ends lost 7 bases at V and 8 bases at J; junction bases unmatched: 13. The CDR3 runs to 14 residues. The CDR3, as DNA: TGTGCCAGCAAGATCGACAGGGTATCCCGAGGCTACACCTTC. Translated: CASKIDRVSRGYTF. The entire variable domain, with the rest obtained from reference TRBV2 and TRBJ1-2, is as follows: EPEVTQTPSHQVTQMGQEVILRCVPISNHLYFYWYRQILGQKVEFLVSFYNNEISEKSEIFDDQFSVERPDGSNFTLKIRSTKLEDSAMYFCASKIDRVSRGYTFGSGTRLTVV.

This clone was detected only a few times. The chain has TRBV4-1 and TRBJ1-1; D gene uncertain. Between the trimmed V and J ends, which lost 0 bases and 4 bases, there was a span of 9 bases. CDR1 MGHRA and CDR2 YSYEKL come from the germline V gene. The CDR3 contains 14 residues. CDR3 residues: CASSQDRGSTEAFF. In DNA form, the CDR3 reads TGCGCCAGCAGCCAAGATCGGGGATCCACTGAAGCTTTCTTT.